The 25 T cell receptor beta chains below all came from one sample that was sequenced in a study of T cell responses to AZD1222 COVID-19 vaccine. Assay used: immunoSEQ multiplex PCR; TCRdb lists only in-frame clones, some missing. The sample lists under 150,000 clones, roughly 89% seen once, with less than 30% in the top ten. Source: peripheral blood, taken on day 0 of AZD1222 vaccination. Receptors originate from an adult in good health.

The V and J genes are TRBV5-1 and TRBJ2-7, with D possibly being TRBD2 (7 bases). Per germline, CDR1 SGHRS and CDR2 YFSETQ. The CDR3 covers 16 residues. V lost 0 bases and J lost 3, with 16 bases in between. CDR3 bases: TGCGCCAGCAGCTTGGTGGGCGGGGGCGAAAACTACGAGCAGTACTTC. Its protein product is CASSLVGGGENYEQYF.

V is TRBV13 and J is TRBJ2-7; 8 bases map to TRBD1. V shed 5 bases and J 1 base; nucleotides not matched to a gene: 4. The length of the CDR3 is 14 residues. From germline, CDR1 is PRHDT and CDR2 FYEKMQ (reference sequence). In DNA, the CDR3 is TGTGCCAGCAGCCTACGACAGGGGTCCTACGAGCAGTACTTC. Translation gives CASSLRQGSYEQYF.

The rearrangement links TRBV11-2 to TRBJ1-3; 9 bases line up with TRBD1. The CDR3 is 17 amino acids. V shed 5 bases, J shed 1 base, and the junction held 9 bases outside the gene matches. Germline CDR1 reads SGHAT; CDR2 reads FQNNGV. The CDR3 DNA reads TGTGCCAGCAGCCTCCGGGACAGGGAGTTATCTGGAAACACCATATATTTT. The encoded protein is CASSLRDRELSGNTIYF.

This clone has just one count. J is TRBJ2-3 and V is TRBV11-3; TRBD2 matches at 9 bases. Unmatched junction bases numbered 6, after V lost 1 base and J lost 4 bases. Germline V lookup: CDR1 SGHNT, CDR2 YENEEA. The CDR3 extends over 16 amino acids. The CDR3 protein is CASSLGRGGDADTQYF. CDR3 DNA sequence: TGTGCCAGCAGCTTAGGGCGGGGGGGCGACGCAGATACGCAGTATTTT.

This clone showed up just once. This chain connects TRBV19 to TRBJ2-7; TRBD1 matches 7 bases. Germline V gene lookup returns CDR1 LNHDA and CDR2 SQIVND (reference sequence). This CDR3 region has 15 residues. The J segment lost 1 base and the V segment lost 7 bases, leaving 10 bases of the junction unmatched. The CDR3 here is CASNPRQGVSYEQYF. CDR3 nucleotide sequence: TGTGCCAGTAACCCCCGACAGGGAGTGTCCTACGAGCAGTACTTC. Variable domain in full (rest from reference TRBV19 and TRBJ2-7): DGGITQSPKYLFRKEGQNVTLSCEQNLNHDAMYWYRQDPGQGLRLIYYSQIVNDFQKGDIAEGYSVSREKKESFPLTVTSAQKNPTAFYLCASNPRQGVSYEQYFGPGTRLTVT.

This clone has only one observation. The chain employs TRBV12-3 or TRBV12-4 and TRBJ2-6; no clear D gene. V shed 10 bases and J shed 0 bases, with 7 bases lying between them. There are 13 residues in the CDR3. The CDR3 protein is CATRSSGANVLTF. Here the CDR3 DNA reads TGTGCCACCCGAAGCTCTGGGGCCAACGTCCTGACTTTC.

Turning to this clone: Additional DNA sequences in this sample encode the identical CDR3. The J gene is TRBJ1-1, the V gene TRBV5-1, with 8 nucleotides matching TRBD1. Per germline, CDR1 SGHRS and CDR2 YFSETQ. The V and J ends lost 4 bases and 0 bases, in that order; junction bases with no gene match: 5. The CDR3 spans 15 residues. The CDR3 sequence: CASSPGQGMNTEAFF. Here the CDR3 DNA reads TGCGCCAGCAGCCCCGGACAGGGAATGAACACTGAAGCTTTCTTT. Using reference TRBV5-1 and TRBJ1-1 for the parts outside the CDR3, the full variable domain is KAGVTQTPRYLIKTRGQQVTLSCSPISGHRSVSWYQQTPGQGLQFLFEYFSETQRNKGNFPGRFSGRQFSNSRSEMNVSTLELGDSALYLCASSPGQGMNTEAFFGQGTRLTVV.

V gene TRBV7-8 combines with J gene TRBJ1-1, with a tentative D call TRBD1 (5 bases). The CDR3 contains 13 residues. The V and J ends lost 6 bases and 3 bases respectively, with 11 bases between them. Germline V gene sequence: CDR1 SGHVS, CDR2 FQNEAQ. This chain's CDR3 is CASRRQGHTEAFF. CDR3 nucleotide sequence: TGTGCCAGCAGAAGGCAGGGACACACTGAAGCTTTCTTT.

V is TRBV7-9 and J is TRBJ1-1, with D possibly TRBD1 on 6 matching bases. V lost 5 bases and J lost 5, with 12 bases in between. In germline, CDR1 is SEHNR, CDR2 FQNEAQ (reference sequence). The CDR3 is 13 residues long. Here the CDR3 DNA reads TGTGCCAGCAGCCGACAGGTTAGGACTGAAGCTTTCTTT. This encodes CASSRQVRTEAFF. The variable domain in full, with the rest retrieved from reference TRBV7-9 and TRBJ1-1, is DTGVSQNPRHKITKRGQNVTFRCDPISEHNRLYWYRQTLGQGPEFLTYFQNEAQLEKSRLLSDRFSAERPKGSFSTLEIQRTEQGDSAMYLCASSRQVRTEAFFGQGTRLTVV.

The CDR3 DNA is TGTGCCTGGAGTGTACTACTGCAGGCCGAGGTTTACTTC. Protein sequence: CAWSVLLQAEVYF. The chain recombines TRBV30 with TRBJ2-7; D is undetermined. Trimming took off 0 bases at V and 13 bases at J, with 19 bases between the two ends. CDR1 is GTSNPN, CDR2 SVGIG, per germline (reference sequence). The CDR3 length is 13 residues.

Only one count was recorded for this clone. V and J are TRBV16 and TRBJ1-5; 9 bases line up with TRBD1. This CDR3 contains 16 residues. Germline V gene data show CDR1 as KGHSY and CDR2 as FQNENV. J was trimmed by 5 bases and V by 7 bases; bases with no gene match: 12. The CDR3 spells CASTNTRTGVDQPQHF. As DNA, the CDR3 is TGTGCCAGCACCAATACCAGGACAGGGGTGGATCAGCCCCAGCATTTT.

The chain carries TRBV4-2 and TRBJ1-6; 7 bases are a match to TRBD1. The trim removed 3 bases at V and 9 bases at J, leaving 11 bases unmatched. CDR1 is LGHNA and CDR2 is YNFKEQ in the germline V gene. This CDR3 spans 16 amino acids. CDR3 amino acids: CASSQNRGAGISPLHF. CDR3 DNA sequence: TGTGCCAGCAGCCAGAACAGGGGAGCAGGGATTTCACCCCTCCACTTT.

This chain links TRBV5-1 with TRBJ2-1; 7 nucleotides line up with TRBD2. V trimming: 3 bases; J trimming: 8 bases; junction bases outside the gene matches: 11. The CDR3 totals 15 residues. Germline CDR1 reads SGHRS; CDR2 reads YFSETQ. CDR3 nucleotide sequence: TGCGCCAGCAGCTCACAGCGGGGCGACACGGATGAGCAGTTCTTC. This translates into CASSSQRGDTDEQFF. Full variable domain (remainder filled in from reference TRBV5-1 and TRBJ2-1): KAGVTQTPRYLIKTRGQQVTLSCSPISGHRSVSWYQQTPGQGLQFLFEYFSETQRNKGNFPGRFSGRQFSNSRSEMNVSTLELGDSALYLCASSSQRGDTDEQFFGPGTRLTVL.

The chain uses TRBV19 and TRBJ2-4, with TRBD1 matching 7 bases. CDR1 LNHDA and CDR2 SQIVND come from the germline V gene (reference sequence). The CDR3 length is 17 residues. The J segment lost 0 bases and the V segment lost 0 bases, leaving 5 bases of the junction unmatched. CDR3 sequence reads: CASSIEQGLIAKNIQYF. The CDR3 nucleotides are TGTGCCAGTAGTATAGAACAGGGGTTAATAGCCAAAAACATTCAGTACTTC.

V and J are TRBV7-2 and TRBJ2-2; D uncertain. Germline V CDR1 and CDR2: SGHTA, FQGNSA. This CDR3 has 14 residues. Trimming took 1 base from V and 6 from J, leaving 9 bases between them. The chain's CDR3 is CASSLDASAGELFF. CDR3 sequence (DNA): TGTGCCAGCAGCTTAGACGCATCAGCCGGGGAGCTGTTTTTT.

This clone was picked up a small number of times. The rearrangement joins TRBV12-3 or TRBV12-4 to TRBJ2-7; D possibly corresponds to TRBD1 (6 bases). Trimming removed 6 bases from V and 2 bases from J, with 11 bases in between. The length of the CDR3 is 13 residues. Here the CDR3 DNA reads TGTGCCAGCAGGGCACAGGGCCCCTACGAGCAGTACTTC. This sequence encodes CASRAQGPYEQYF.

The gene calls are TRBV7-6 and TRBJ2-3, with 12 bases fitting TRBD2. Unmatched junction bases numbered 8, after V lost 0 bases and J lost 4 bases. This CDR3 contains 18 residues. Per the germline V gene, CDR1 is SGHVS and CDR2 is FNYEAQ. The CDR3 sequence is CASSLAASGRAGADTQYF. In DNA form, the CDR3 reads TGTGCCAGCAGCTTAGCGGCTAGCGGGAGGGCCGGGGCAGATACGCAGTATTTT.

The chain is built from TRBV6-1 and TRBJ2-5, with 11 bases matching TRBD2. The J segment lost 5 bases and the V segment lost 1 base, leaving 9 bases of the junction unmatched. There are 17 residues in the CDR3. Germline CDR1 is MNHNS and CDR2 is SASEGT. CDR3 region: CASSEGRVAGGWETQYF. CDR3 bases: TGTGCCAGCAGTGAAGGTCGAGTAGCGGGAGGGTGGGAGACCCAGTACTTC.

This sequence joins TRBV7-2 and TRBJ1-5, with D possibly matching TRBD1 (6 bases). The CDR3 runs to 16 residues. V shed 0 bases and J shed 1 base, with 10 bases lying between them. Germline CDR1 SGHTA, CDR2 FQGNSA. The CDR3 loop is CASSLAGQLSNQPQHF. The CDR3 nucleotides read TGTGCCAGCAGCTTAGCGGGACAACTAAGCAATCAGCCCCAGCATTTT.

The rearrangement joins TRBV12-3 or TRBV12-4 to TRBJ1-2; D is unresolved. The CDR3 is 13 residues long. V dropped 2 bases and J dropped 6 bases, with 10 bases sitting between them. The CDR3 DNA sequence: TGTGCCAGCAGTTTAAGAGGGAGCGATGGCTACACCTTC. Its protein is CASSLRGSDGYTF.

The chain links TRBV19 to TRBJ2-1; 10 positions agree with TRBD2. Trimming at V came to 7 bases and at J to 8 bases, leaving 17 bases not matched to a gene. Germline V gene data show CDR1 as LNHDA and CDR2 as SQIVND (reference sequence). This CDR3 contains 17 residues. The CDR3 sequence is CASNPSPASGRSDEQFF. As DNA, the CDR3 is TGTGCCAGTAACCCATCCCCGGCTAGCGGGAGATCAGATGAGCAGTTCTTC.

CDR3 DNA: TGTGCCAGTAGTATCCAGGAAAATCAGCCCCAGCATTTT. Protein sequence: CASSIQENQPQHF. This chain joins TRBV19 and TRBJ1-5; D unresolved. Per the germline V gene, CDR1 is LNHDA and CDR2 is SQIVND (reference sequence). V was trimmed by 3 bases and J by 4 bases, leaving 7 bases between them. This CDR3 is built from 13 residues.

The chain couples TRBV12-3 or TRBV12-4 to TRBJ2-1; a weak D match, TRBD1 (6 bases). The ends were cut back, 5 bases at V and 8 bases at J, with 13 bases in the middle. This CDR3 has 13 amino acids. In DNA, the CDR3 is TGTGCCAGCAGTCCCCGTGGGGGCTATGAGCAGTTCTTC. It translates to CASSPRGGYEQFF.

This chain links TRBV28 with TRBJ1-4, with D hard to call. V lost 4 bases and J lost 5, with 8 bases in between. This CDR3 is 13 amino acids long. Germline CDR1 and CDR2: MDHEN and SYDVKM. CDR3 residues: CASSSGLNEKLFF. For the CDR3, the DNA is TGTGCCAGCAGTTCGGGCTTAAATGAAAAACTGTTTTTT.

This clone appeared a single time. This sequence joins TRBV6-5 and TRBJ2-7, with TRBD2 matching over 8 bases. V trimming: 4 bases; J trimming: 1 base; junction bases outside the gene matches: 9. CDR3 length: 16 residues. Germline loops: CDR1 MNHEY, CDR2 SVGAGI. The DNA of the CDR3 is TGTGCCAGCAGTTCCCCGAGTAGCGGGACGTCCTACGAGCAGTACTTC. This translates into CASSSPSSGTSYEQYF.